These T cell receptor beta chains were read from a single sample in a study of blood T cell repertoires in COVID-19. Here immunoSEQ multiplex PCR was the method, and the copy in TCRdb shows in-frame clones only, minus some. Of 65,000 to 95,000 clones detected, around four fifths appear once; the ten largest clones hold under 20%. Sequencing was done on a sample of peripheral blood. The receptors were gathered from a man older than 75 with active or convalescent COVID-19. Each CDR3 is given with its conserved first and last residue. D genes are given only for firm matches. The size field is filled for only some rows; it gives once, few, many or a size class.

j_gene,abundance,d_gene,v_gene,CDR3aa,CDR3nt
TRBJ2-1,-,-,TRBV19,CASSIGSWRRVYNEQFF,TGTGCCAGTAGTATAGGTTCGTGGCGGAGAGTCTACAATGAGCAGTTCTTC
TRBJ1-5,-,-,TRBV6-5,CASSQTRAEPQHF,TGTGCCAGCAGTCAAACCAGAGCGGAGCCCCAGCATTTT
TRBJ1-6,-,TRBD1,TRBV2,CASRLGTGGTNSPLHF,TGTGCCAGCAGACTAGGGACAGGGGGAACGAATTCACCCCTCCACTTT
TRBJ1-3,-,-,TRBV7-9,CASSFGGNTIYF,TGTGCCAGCAGTTTTGGAGGCAACACCATATATTTT
TRBJ1-6,-,TRBD1,TRBV6-5,CASSTRQGSGSPLHF,TGTGCCAGCAGTACGAGACAGGGATCAGGCTCACCCCTCCACTTT
TRBJ1-2,-,-,TRBV28,CASSGNYGYTF,TGTGCCAGCTCAGGGAACTATGGCTACACCTTC
TRBJ2-3,few,-,TRBV6-4,CASSDSRAGPTDTQYF,TGTGCCAGCAGTGACTCGAGAGCGGGCCCCACAGATACGCAGTATTTT
TRBJ1-1,-,-,TRBV7-2,CASRERSANTEAFF,TGTGCCAGCAGGGAGCGGTCAGCGAACACTGAAGCTTTCTTT
TRBJ2-2,-,TRBD1,TRBV29-1,CSVEPGTGLSGELFF,TGCAGCGTTGAGCCCGGGACAGGGCTATCCGGGGAGCTGTTTTTT
TRBJ1-6,-,TRBD1,TRBV2,CASSERLGQNSPLHF,TGTGCCAGCAGTGAAAGGTTGGGACAGAATTCACCCCTCCACTTT
TRBJ1-6,-,-,TRBV15,CATSRDRGSSYNSPLHF,TGTGCCACCAGCAGAGATCGGGGGAGCTCCTATAATTCACCCCTCCACTTT
TRBJ2-3,-,-,TRBV28,CASSLDLGVITDTQYF,TGTGCCAGCAGTTTAGATTTGGGCGTTATCACAGATACGCAGTATTTT
TRBJ1-6,-,-,TRBV6-5,CASTRRAGNSPLHF,TGTGCCAGCACCCGACGGGCAGGGAATTCACCCCTCCACTTT
TRBJ2-5,-,-,TRBV6-1,CASSEYQVLETQYF,TGTGCCAGCAGTGAATACCAGGTACTAGAGACCCAGTACTTC